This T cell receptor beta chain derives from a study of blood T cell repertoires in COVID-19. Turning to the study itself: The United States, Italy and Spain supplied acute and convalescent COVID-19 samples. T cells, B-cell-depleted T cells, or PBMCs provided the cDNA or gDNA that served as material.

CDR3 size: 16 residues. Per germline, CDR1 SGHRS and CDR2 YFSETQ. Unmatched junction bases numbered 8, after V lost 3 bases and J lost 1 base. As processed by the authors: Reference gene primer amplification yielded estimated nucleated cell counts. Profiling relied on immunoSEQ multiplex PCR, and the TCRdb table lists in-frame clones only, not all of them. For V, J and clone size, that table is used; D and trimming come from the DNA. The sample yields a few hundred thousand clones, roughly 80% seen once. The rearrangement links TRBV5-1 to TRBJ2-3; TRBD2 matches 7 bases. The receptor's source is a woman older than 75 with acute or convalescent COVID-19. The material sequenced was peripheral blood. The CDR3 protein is CASSSHPGGRTDTQYF. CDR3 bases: TGCGCCAGCAGCTCACACCCGGGGGGACGCACAGATACGCAGTATTTT.